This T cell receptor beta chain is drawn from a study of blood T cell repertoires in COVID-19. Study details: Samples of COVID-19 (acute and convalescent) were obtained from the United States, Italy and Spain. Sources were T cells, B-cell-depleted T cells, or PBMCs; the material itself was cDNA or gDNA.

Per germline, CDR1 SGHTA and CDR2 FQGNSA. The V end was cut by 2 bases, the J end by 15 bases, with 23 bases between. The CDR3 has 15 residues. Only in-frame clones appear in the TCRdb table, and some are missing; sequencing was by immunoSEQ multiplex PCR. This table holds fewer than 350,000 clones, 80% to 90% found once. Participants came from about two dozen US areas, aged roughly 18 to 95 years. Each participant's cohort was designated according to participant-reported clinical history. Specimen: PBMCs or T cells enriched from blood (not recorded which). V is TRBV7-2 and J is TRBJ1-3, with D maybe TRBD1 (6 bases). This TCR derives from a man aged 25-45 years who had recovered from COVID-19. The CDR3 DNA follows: TGTGCCAGCAGCTTAAGAGAAACCGACAGGCGACCTTCATATTTT. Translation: CASSLRETDRRPSYF.